This TCR beta chain derives from a study of PD-1 blockade in classical Hodgkin lymphoma. About the study: Treatment was intravenous nivolumab, 3 mg/kg every 2 weeks, until progression. Study-wide points: Baseline TCR diversity was reportedly lower in newly diagnosed patients than in healthy donors. It was reported as lower still in relapsed/refractory patients. The causes of the repertoire differences, possibly disease activity or prior therapy, remain undefined.

Details on this clone: The antigen is undetermined.

V lost 3 bases, J lost 5 bases, and 13 bases lay in between. CDR3 length equals 14 residues. From germline, CDR1 is LGHNA and CDR2 YNFKEQ. The data were produced by immunoSEQ multiplex PCR, yet TCRdb's version contains in-frame clones alone and is incomplete. The table includes 30,000 or so clones, just over 70% detected once. No patient escaped relapse after autologous stem cell transplantation, and brentuximab vedotin exposure varied. V gene TRBV4-2 combines with J gene TRBJ1-1; TRBD1 might be the D (5 bases). This receptor was taken from a human donor with classical Hodgkin lymphoma. The material sequenced was peripheral blood mononuclear cells (PBMCs), taken before the second cycle of nivolumab. CDR3 coding DNA: TGTGCCAGCAGCCAGGCCTGGGGGTTGACTGAAGCTTTCTTT. As protein: CASSQAWGLTEAFF.